A selection of T cell receptor beta chains follows, all from one sample in a study of response to subunit inactivated influenza vaccine. From the RT-PCR reads, TCRdb called clonotypes with MiXCR, one entry per CDR3 protein. The data show roughly 760,000 distinct CDR3 sequences, with around 21% seen just once and roughly 10% held by the top ten. The starting material was PBMCs from blood, obtained 4 to 6 days after vaccination. The origin of the receptors is a man in his fifties or sixties who received an inactivated influenza vaccine. Each CDR3 is given with its conserved first and last residue. The D gene is left open where the match is weak. Expanded clones get a size class; other rows say once, few or many, or leave the size out.

few TRBD2 TRBJ2-3 TRBV20-1 TGCAGTGCTAGAGGGGTTAGCGGGAGGAGGACAGATACGCAGTATTTT CSARGVSGRRTDTQYF
- TRBD1 TRBJ1-2 TRBV5-1 TGCGCCAGCAGATCTACAGGGGGATCGAACTATGGCTACACCTTC CASRSTGGSNYGYTF
- - TRBJ1-3 TRBV12-3/TRBV12-4 TGTGCCAGCAAGGAGGGGTGGGGAAACACCATATATTTT CASKEGWGNTIYF
- TRBD2 TRBJ2-1 TRBV30 TGTGCCTGGAGGGAGACTAGCGGGGGTCCCAATGAGCAGTTCTTC CAWRETSGGPNEQFF
- - TRBJ2-3 TRBV5-1 TGCGCCAGCAGCTGGGACAACACAGATACGCAGTATTTT CASSWDNTDTQYF
- - TRBJ1-5 TRBV3-1 TGTGCCAGCAGCCAAGACGGGCAGGGTTTTCAGCCCCAGCATTTT CASSQDGQGFQPQHF
- TRBD2 TRBJ2-1 TRBV20-1 TGCAGTGCCAAGACTAGCGGGGGCCGTGACTACAATGAGCAGTTCTTC CSAKTSGGRDYNEQFF
- - TRBJ1-2 TRBV27 TGTGCCAGCAGTTTATCGGTGGGACCTAACTATGGCTACACCTTC CASSLSVGPNYGYTF
- - TRBJ2-7 TRBV6-6 TGTGCCAGCAGTTTGCACCAAGCCTACGAGCAGTACTTC CASSLHQAYEQYF
- - TRBJ2-7 TRBV28 TGTGCCAGCAGTTCCCGCTACTACGAGCAGTACTTC CASSSRYYEQYF
few - TRBJ1-2 TRBV5-4 TGTGCCGTTGCTAGATATGGGGGCGCGGGCTACACCTTC CAVARYGGAGYTF
- - TRBJ2-2 TRBV18 TGTGCCAGCAAGAGAACGAACACCGGGGAGCTGTTTTTT CASKRTNTGELFF
many TRBD1 TRBJ2-1 TRBV5-1 TGCGCCAGCAGCTTGGGAGTCGCAGGGGGCAATGAGCAGTTCTTC CASSLGVAGGNEQFF
- TRBD1 TRBJ2-7 TRBV5-1 TGCGCCAGCAGCCAGACAGGGGGCGCTTCCCTCTACGAGCAGTACTTC CASSQTGGASLYEQYF
- - TRBJ2-7 TRBV21-1 TGTGCCAGCAGCAAAGCGCGACATGGGACAGCGAGCTCCTACGAGCAGTACTTC CASSKARHGTASSYEQYF
- - TRBJ2-2 TRBV30 TGTGCCTGGGTTCACGGGGGGCTGGGCACCGGGGAGCTGTTTTTT CAWVHGGLGTGELFF
few TRBD1 TRBJ2-4 TRBV7-9 TGTGCCAGCAGAGGGACAGGGGGAAACATTCAGTACTTC CASRGTGGNIQYF